Below, 25 T cell receptor beta chains from the same sample are listed, as sequenced in a study of immune evolution from preneoplasia to lung adenocarcinoma. Profiled with immunoSEQ multiplex PCR; TCRdb holds only in-frame clones, not every one. The sample has approximately 3,500 clones, around 73% seen once. The specimen was FFPE minimally invasive lung adenocarcinoma tissue. The receptor set was obtained from a person aged 60-80 years with lung adenocarcinoma.

The chain has TRBV6-1 and TRBJ1-5; TRBD1 matches at 7 bases. The CDR3 runs 20 residues. Germline V gene lookup returns CDR1 MNHNS and CDR2 SASEGT. Germline trimming cut 2 bases from V and 0 bases from J; bases unmatched to any gene: 16. The CDR3 DNA follows: TGTGCCAGCAGTGAATCGGTAGGGGGCCCCATTGGATATAGCAATCAGCCCCAGCATTTT. This sequence encodes CASSESVGGPIGYSNQPQHF.

The gene calls are TRBV19 and TRBJ2-1; tentatively, D is TRBD2 (7 bases). Germline V gene sequence: CDR1 LNHDA, CDR2 SQIVND (reference sequence). The V gene lost 6 bases and the J gene lost 6 bases, with 15 bases spanning the gap. The CDR3 spans 14 residues. In nucleotides, the CDR3 is TGTGCCAGTAGCTGGGGGGGCTCGGGCAATGAGCAGTTCTTC. Its protein product is CASSWGGSGNEQFF.

The CDR3 DNA reads TGTGCCAGCAGCTTAGATCTCCTAGCGGGAGCGACCTACGAGCAGTACTTC. Translation gives CASSLDLLAGATYEQYF. The chain combines TRBV11-2 with TRBJ2-7; 10 bases fit TRBD2. The CDR3 covers 17 residues. Germline V CDR1 and CDR2: SGHAT, FQNNGV. The V and J ends lost 0 bases and 2 bases, in that order; junction bases with no gene match: 7.

This chain links TRBV30 with TRBJ2-7; 7 bases match TRBD2. Unmatched junction bases numbered 16, after V lost 5 bases and J lost 6 bases. This CDR3 region has 15 residues. The germline CDR1 and CDR2 sequences are GTSNPN and SVGIG (reference sequence). The CDR3: CAWGGGGGAAVEQYF. For the CDR3, the DNA is TGTGCCTGGGGTGGTGGGGGAGGGGCTGCTGTCGAGCAGTACTTC. Full variable domain (rest looked up from reference TRBV30 and TRBJ2-7): SQTIHQWPATLVQPVGSPLSLECTVEGTSNPNLYWYRQAAGRGLQLLFYSVGIGQISSEVPQNLSASRPQDRQFILSSKKLLLSDSGFYLCAWGGGGGAAVEQYFGPGTRLTVT.

V and J are TRBV9 and TRBJ2-1; the D is unclear. Germline V gene sequence: CDR1 SGDLS, CDR2 YYNGEE. This CDR3 has 14 residues. The V gene lost 10 bases and the J gene lost 2 bases, with 16 bases spanning the gap. The CDR3 loop reads CAPKWGRPYNEQFF. CDR3 coding DNA: TGTGCCCCTAAGTGGGGTAGGCCCTACAATGAGCAGTTCTTC.

The rearrangement joins TRBV11-2 to TRBJ2-1, with TRBD2 matching over 9 bases. Germline CDR1 is SGHAT and CDR2 is FQNNGV. V lost 8 bases and J lost 7; bases outside the gene matches: 12. The CDR3 loop spans 15 amino acids. CDR3 amino acids: CASLPQRGVGNEQFF. CDR3 DNA sequence: TGTGCCAGCTTACCCCAGCGGGGGGTGGGGAATGAGCAGTTCTTC.

The chain uses TRBV5-4 and TRBJ1-2; 8 nucleotides match TRBD1. The trim removed 5 bases at V and 3 bases at J, leaving 6 bases unmatched. CDR1 and CDR2 (germline): SGHNT, YYREEE (reference sequence). The CDR3 loop spans 14 amino acids. CDR3 in DNA: TGTGCCAGCAGTCAAACAGGGGGGGACTATGGCTACACCTTC. Translation gives CASSQTGGDYGYTF.

This chain links TRBV6-6 with TRBJ2-5, with D unresolved. This CDR3 spans 11 amino acids. The germline gives CDR1 MNHNY, CDR2 SVGAGI (reference sequence). V dropped 3 bases and J dropped 5 bases, with 4 bases sitting between them. CDR3 in amino acids: CASSYHETQYF. CDR3 DNA sequence: TGTGCCAGCAGTTATCATGAGACCCAGTACTTC.

With regard to this clone: This specimen includes other DNA sequences encoding the same CDR3. This sequence joins TRBV29-1 and TRBJ2-5, with a weak D call TRBD1 (6 bases). The germline V gene has CDR1 SQVTM and CDR2 ANQGSEA. The CDR3 is 13 amino acids. With 5 bases removed from V and 2 bases from J, the gap between germline ends came to 12 bases. CDR3 DNA: TGCAGCGTTTCCGACAGGTTTCAAGAGACCCAGTACTTC. Amino acid sequence: CSVSDRFQETQYF.

The chain uses TRBV4-1 and TRBJ2-5, with a possible D match to TRBD1 (7 bases). This CDR3 spans 15 amino acids. CDR1 is MGHRA and CDR2 is YSYEKL in the germline V gene. Trimming cost V 1 base and J 2 bases, with 11 bases left between them. The DNA for the CDR3 is TGCGCCAGCAGCCAAGTGACAGGGAGGCAAGAGACCCAGTACTTC. Its translation: CASSQVTGRQETQYF.

J is TRBJ1-3 and V is TRBV28; 7 positions match TRBD1. Unmatched junction bases numbered 5, after V lost 7 bases and J lost 2 bases. CDR3 length: 14 amino acids. Germline lookup yields CDR1 MDHEN and CDR2 SYDVKM. The CDR3 region is CASIPGGTGNTIYF. The DNA of the CDR3 is TGTGCCAGCATTCCAGGGGGGACTGGAAACACCATATATTTT.

DNA for the CDR3: TGCAGCGTTGTTAAAACTAGCGGAAACTACGAGCAGTACTTC. It specifies CSVVKTSGNYEQYF. The rearrangement joins TRBV29-1 to TRBJ2-7; 8 nucleotides align to TRBD2. Germline CDR1 SQVTM, CDR2 ANQGSEA. CDR3 length: 14 amino acids. Trimming cost V 4 bases and J 3 bases; bases outside gene matches: 8.

The chain uses TRBV7-8 and TRBJ2-7, with D maybe TRBD1 (6 bases). The V gene's germline CDR1 is SGHVS and CDR2 FQNEAQ. Trimming shortened V by 7 bases and J by 3 bases, and 16 bases separated the two germline ends. The CDR3 has 14 residues. The CDR3 here is CASTRRAGVYEQYF. The CDR3 DNA sequence: TGTGCCAGCACCCGGCGGGCAGGGGTCTACGAGCAGTACTTC.

The V call is TRBV7-9, the J call TRBJ2-1; D is undetermined. In germline, CDR1 is SEHNR, CDR2 FQNEAQ (reference sequence). The germline V and J ends were trimmed by 5 bases and 5 bases, with 10 bases remaining between them. The CDR3 is 13 amino acids. CDR3 sequence: CASSLGLDNEQFF. The DNA for the CDR3 is TGTGCCAGCAGCCTCGGGCTCGACAATGAGCAGTTCTTC.

V gene TRBV30 combines with J gene TRBJ2-7; D is unclear. Deletions cut 3 bases from V and 4 bases from J, with 10 bases between. The germline V gene has CDR1 GTSNPN and CDR2 SVGIG (reference sequence). This CDR3 has 12 amino acids. This CDR3 is CAWSRTDYEQYF. Written as DNA, the CDR3 is TGTGCCTGGAGCAGAACCGATTACGAGCAGTACTTC.

This clone was detected only a few times. This chain joins TRBV30 and TRBJ1-2, with D uncertain. The CDR3 covers 13 residues. CDR1 is GTSNPN and CDR2 is SVGIG in the germline V gene (reference sequence). The V end was cut by 3 bases, the J end by 0 bases, with 8 bases between. The CDR3 here is CAWSTTPNYGYTF. Here the CDR3 DNA reads TGTGCCTGGAGCACGACACCTAACTATGGCTACACCTTC. Full variable domain (outside the CDR3, taken from reference TRBV30 and TRBJ1-2): SQTIHQWPATLVQPVGSPLSLECTVEGTSNPNLYWYRQAAGRGLQLLFYSVGIGQISSEVPQNLSASRPQDRQFILSSKKLLLSDSGFYLCAWSTTPNYGYTFGSGTRLTVV.

V and J are TRBV10-1 and TRBJ2-1, with 7 nucleotides matching TRBD2. The CDR3 extends over 15 amino acids. Per the germline V gene, CDR1 is WNHNN and CDR2 is SYGVQD (reference sequence). Trimming at V came to 2 bases and at J to 3 bases, leaving 4 bases not matched to a gene. CDR3 protein: CASSEMGEGYNEQFF. DNA for the CDR3: TGCGCCAGCAGTGAGATGGGGGAGGGCTACAATGAGCAGTTCTTC.

The table lists this clone with a count of one. V gene TRBV14 combines with J gene TRBJ2-3, with 14 bases fitting TRBD2. There are 17 residues in the CDR3. Germline V gives CDR1 SGHDN, CDR2 FVKESK. V gave up 2 bases and J gave up 7 bases; unmatched junction bases: 8. The CDR3 protein is CASSQRGTSGSSYTQYF. The CDR3, as DNA: TGTGCCAGCAGCCAACGCGGGACTAGCGGGAGCTCATATACGCAGTATTTT.

The chain employs TRBV4-1 and TRBJ2-7; D is undetermined. The V and J ends lost 0 bases and 10 bases respectively, with 13 bases between them. The germline V gene encodes CDR1 MGHRA and CDR2 YSYEKL. This CDR3 has 13 residues. The CDR3 reads CASSQDGTAYQYF. CDR3 DNA sequence: TGCGCCAGCAGCCAAGATGGTACGGCTTATCAGTACTTC.

This clone was detected only once. This chain links TRBV30 with TRBJ2-5, with D possibly TRBD1 on 6 matching bases. Trimming pared 4 bases from V and 5 bases from J, leaving 11 bases between. Germline CDR1 reads GTSNPN; CDR2 reads SVGIG (reference sequence). This CDR3 has 12 amino acids. CDR3 region: CAWTRRGETQYF. The DNA for the CDR3 is TGTGCCTGGACCAGAAGGGGGGAGACCCAGTACTTC.

This chain uses TRBV4-2 with TRBJ2-5, with 12 bases lining up with TRBD2. The CDR3 has 16 residues. The V and J ends lost 1 base and 5 bases, in that order; junction bases with no gene match: 5. Germline V lookup: CDR1 LGHNA, CDR2 YNFKEQ. The CDR3, as DNA: TGTGCCAGCAGCCAAGGGACTAGCGGGATATCCGAGACCCAGTACTTC. Its protein product is CASSQGTSGISETQYF.

This rearrangement joins TRBV4-1 to TRBJ2-7; the match to TRBD2 covers 7 bases. Germline lookup yields CDR1 MGHRA and CDR2 YSYEKL. Trimming cost V 0 bases and J 1 base; bases outside gene matches: 6. The CDR3 is 16 residues long. The CDR3 coding sequence is TGCGCCAGCAGCCAAGAAAGGGCTAGCGGTTCCTACGAGCAGTACTTC. As protein: CASSQERASGSYEQYF.

The chain carries TRBV7-9 and TRBJ1-4; 7 positions agree with TRBD1. Germline CDR1 and CDR2: SEHNR and FQNEAQ (reference sequence). The V segment lost 10 bases and the J segment 3 bases; nucleotides outside the gene matches: 11. The CDR3 sequence is 15 residues long. The CDR3 DNA is TGTGCCACTACGGGACAGCCTCGCGCTAATGAAAAACTGTTTTTT. It is translated as CATTGQPRANEKLFF. Full variable domain (outside the CDR3, taken from reference TRBV7-9 and TRBJ1-4): DTGVSQNPRHKITKRGQNVTFRCDPISEHNRLYWYRQTLGQGPEFLTYFQNEAQLEKSRLLSDRFSAERPKGSFSTLEIQRTEQGDSAMYLCATTGQPRANEKLFFGSGTQLSVL.

The rearrangement joins TRBV18 to TRBJ1-2; 7 bases are shared with TRBD1. Germline V lookup: CDR1 KGHSH, CDR2 LQKENI. This CDR3 spans 14 amino acids. Trimming took 3 bases from V and 8 from J; bases not matched to a gene: 9. CDR3 protein: CASSPQRQGEGYTF. The CDR3 region has the DNA TGTGCCAGCTCACCGCAGCGACAGGGTGAGGGCTACACCTTC.

The chain combines TRBV21-1 with TRBJ2-2. TRBV21-1 has pseudogene status. The CDR3 extends over 15 amino acids. CDR3 amino acids: CASSDRLRRTGELFF. CDR3 DNA sequence: TGTGCCAGCAGCGACCGCCTAAGACGAACCGGGGAGCTGTTTTTT.